This T cell receptor (beta chain) came from a study of cytomegalovirus exposure and HLA in healthy donors. Findings and limits, study-wide: Using the classifier, cytomegalovirus status was reportedly diagnosed with high specificity and sensitivity. As immune exposure information, only CMV serostatus was available. Across donors, most TCRs were seen rarely, yet some public ones were widespread.

Use of 60 Vbeta and 13 Jbeta primers characterized the PCR. Measured with immunoSEQ multiplex PCR; TCRdb has only the in-frame clones, and not every one. This sample yields about 120,000 clones, of which 67% are seen a single time; about 8.5% belongs to the top ten. For this clone: Its specificity is unknown.

The germline V gene has CDR1 SGHRS and CDR2 YFSETQ. With V trimmed by 5 bases and J by 7 bases, 2 bases remained unmatched. CDR3 size: 13 residues. The sequence came from a man aged 18 to 30 in good health and CMV-seropositive. The sequencing input was PBMCs. The chain combines TRBV5-1 with TRBJ2-1, with TRBD2 identical over 11 bases. The CDR3 spells CASRASGGNEQFF. CDR3 in DNA: TGCGCCAGCAGGGCTAGCGGGGGGAATGAGCAGTTCTTC.